This passage covers 28 T cell receptor beta chains from one sample sequenced in a study of T cell responses to AZD1222 COVID-19 vaccine. Assay used: immunoSEQ multiplex PCR; TCRdb lists only in-frame clones, some missing. The table has tens of thousands of clones, 75% to 95% seen once. The material was peripheral blood, obtained 28 days after the second AZD1222 dose. These receptors were obtained from an adult who received the AZD1222 COVID-19 vaccine.

CDR3 amino acids: CASSVAGFNEQFF. DNA for the CDR3: TGTGCCAGCAGCGTAGCAGGTTTCAATGAGCAGTTCTTC. The V call is TRBV9, the J call TRBJ2-1; D ambiguous. CDR3 size: 13 residues. With 0 bases removed from V and 6 bases from J, the gap between germline ends came to 7 bases. Germline-derived CDR1 and CDR2 are SGDLS and YYNGEE. Based on the CDR3 plus reference TRBV9 and TRBJ2-1, the full variable domain is DSGVTQTPKHLITATGQRVTLRCSPRSGDLSVYWYQQSLDQGLQFLIQYYNGEERAKGNILERFSAQQFPDLHSELNLSSLELGDSALYFCASSVAGFNEQFFGPGTRLTVL.

The genes are TRBV3-1 (or the pseudogene TRBV3-2) and TRBJ1-4, with D uncertain. There are 13 residues in the CDR3. The germline CDR1 and CDR2 sequences are LGHDT and YNNKEL (reference sequence). Trimming shortened V by 4 bases and J by 8 bases, and 11 bases separated the two germline ends. The CDR3 sequence is CASSPLSREKLFF. In nucleotides, the CDR3 is TGTGCCAGCAGCCCACTATCCCGAGAAAAACTGTTTTTT.

This sequence joins TRBV11-2 and TRBJ2-2; the D is unclear. CDR1 and CDR2 (germline): SGHAT, FQNNGV. With 5 bases removed from V and 6 bases from J, the gap between germline ends came to 7 bases. CDR3 length: 12 amino acids. The CDR3 DNA follows: TGTGCCAGCAGCCGGCTCTCCGGGGAGCTGTTTTTT. This sequence encodes CASSRLSGELFF.

The chain employs TRBV9 and TRBJ1-2; tentatively, D is TRBD1 (6 bases). The CDR3 contains 13 residues. Trimming took off 4 bases at V and 0 bases at J, with 7 bases between the two ends. Germline V gene sequence: CDR1 SGDLS, CDR2 YYNGEE. The CDR3 nucleotides read TGTGCCAGCAGCCGGGACACTAACTATGGCTACACCTTC. Translation gives CASSRDTNYGYTF.

The chain joins TRBV5-5 to TRBJ1-5; 7 bases are a match to TRBD1. The CDR3 has 13 residues. Germline trimming cut 4 bases from V and 4 bases from J; bases unmatched to any gene: 2. The germline V gene encodes CDR1 SGHKS and CDR2 YYEKEE (reference sequence). For the CDR3, the DNA is TGTGCCAGCAGCAAACAGGGGAATCAGCCCCAGCATTTT. It translates to CASSKQGNQPQHF.

The chain has TRBV19 and TRBJ2-7; TRBD1 aligns across 7 bases. In germline, CDR1 is LNHDA, CDR2 SQIVND (reference sequence). V lost 5 bases and J lost 4; bases outside the gene matches: 5. The CDR3 is made up of 13 amino acids. The CDR3 loop reads CASSVTGRYEQYF. In DNA, the CDR3 is TGTGCCAGTAGTGTGACAGGGAGATACGAGCAGTACTTC.

The gene calls are TRBV7-9 and TRBJ2-5; weak D call: TRBD2 (6 bases). V was cut by 4 bases and J by 3 bases, with 15 bases left in between. The CDR3 covers 15 residues. The germline V gene encodes CDR1 SEHNR and CDR2 FQNEAQ (reference sequence). CDR3 DNA sequence: TGTGCCAGCAGCTCCCTTGAGGGAGGTAAAGAGACCCAGTACTTC. Protein: CASSSLEGGKETQYF.

The V call is TRBV6-6, the J call TRBJ1-1; D is perhaps TRBD1 (6 bases). This CDR3 spans 13 amino acids. Deletions cut 9 bases from V and 2 bases from J, with 13 bases between. The germline gives CDR1 MNHNY, CDR2 SVGAGI (reference sequence). The CDR3 is CASRKDRNTEAFF. CDR3 sequence (DNA): TGTGCCAGTCGGAAGGACAGAAACACTGAAGCTTTCTTT.

The chain is built from TRBV28 and TRBJ1-2; 10 bases match TRBD1. The CDR3 is 13 amino acids. V lost 5 bases to trimming and J lost 8 bases; unmatched junction nucleotides: 5. CDR1 and CDR2 (germline): MDHEN, SYDVKM. In nucleotides, the CDR3 is TGTGCCAGCAGTACGACAGGGGGCAGAGGCTACACCTTC. It is translated as CASSTTGGRGYTF.

This sequence joins TRBV6-2 or TRBV6-3 and TRBJ2-1, with D possibly being TRBD2 (6 bases). CDR1 and CDR2 from the germline V gene are MNHEY and SVGEGT. Trimming removed 5 bases at V and 4 bases at J, with 9 bases between. The CDR3 covers 13 residues. CDR3 nucleotide sequence: TGTGCCAGCAGTCGACTAGAATACAATGAGCAGTTCTTC. Its protein product is CASSRLEYNEQFF.

The chain combines TRBV5-1 with TRBJ2-5; tentatively, D is TRBD1 (6 bases). Trimming shortened V by 0 bases and J by 5 bases, and 17 bases separated the two germline ends. From germline, CDR1 is SGHRS and CDR2 YFSETQ. The CDR3 spans 16 residues. The CDR3 sequence is CASSLAVGGAGETQYF. CDR3 in DNA: TGCGCCAGCAGCTTGGCCGTAGGGGGAGCTGGGGAGACCCAGTACTTC.

This sequence joins TRBV3-1 (or the pseudogene TRBV3-2) and TRBJ1-1; D may be TRBD1 (5 bases). Germline loops: CDR1 LGHDT, CDR2 YNNKEL (reference sequence). The CDR3 contains 15 residues. Trimming took off 5 bases at V and 8 bases at J, with 21 bases between the two ends. CDR3 residues: CASSSRQIIYSEAFF. CDR3 nucleotide sequence: TGTGCCAGCAGCTCCCGACAGATTATTTATTCCGAAGCTTTCTTT.

The chain recombines TRBV5-8 with TRBJ1-1; the match to TRBD1 covers 11 bases. Trimming at V came to 7 bases and at J to 4 bases, leaving 6 bases not matched to a gene. This CDR3 is 14 amino acids long. The germline gives CDR1 SGHTS, CDR2 YDEGEE. In DNA form, the CDR3 reads TGTGCCAGCGGACGGACAGGGGGCTTCACTGAAGCTTTCTTT. Translation gives CASGRTGGFTEAFF.

V usage is TRBV5-6 and J usage is TRBJ1-2; weak D call: TRBD1 (5 bases). V lost 0 bases and J 4 bases, leaving 13 bases between the germline ends. This CDR3 comprises 15 residues. Germline V gene lookup returns CDR1 SGHDT and CDR2 YYEEEE. This CDR3 is CASSLGPGSIYGYTF. The DNA for the CDR3 is TGTGCCAGCAGCTTGGGCCCAGGGAGCATCTATGGCTACACCTTC.

The chain is built from TRBV5-1 and TRBJ1-1; D gene unclear. CDR1 and CDR2 (germline): SGHRS, YFSETQ. This CDR3 contains 14 residues. V was shortened by 0 bases and J by 5 bases, with 11 bases between the two germline ends. The CDR3 region is CASSLETGRTEAFF. In nucleotides, the CDR3 is TGCGCCAGCAGCTTGGAAACGGGAAGGACTGAAGCTTTCTTT.

The rearrangement joins TRBV5-6 to TRBJ1-1; D call uncertain. V was pared by 3 bases and J by 3 bases, with 9 bases between. CDR1 SGHDT and CDR2 YYEEEE come from the germline V gene. CDR3 length: 13 amino acids. In nucleotides, the CDR3 is TGTGCCAGCAGCTCGGGGTCCTACACTGAAGCTTTCTTT. Residues: CASSSGSYTEAFF.

The CDR3 nucleotides are TGTGCCAGCAGCCCAGGGGGGCGGGGTGAAGCTTTCTTT. Its protein product is CASSPGGRGEAFF. The rearrangement joins TRBV11-3 to TRBJ1-1; TRBD1 aligns across 7 bases. CDR1 SGHNT and CDR2 YENEEA come from the germline V gene. The ends lost 5 bases at V and 7 bases at J; junction bases unmatched: 7. The CDR3 is 13 amino acids.

This chain joins TRBV5-1 and TRBJ2-1, with D hard to call. With 5 bases removed from V and 7 bases from J, the gap between germline ends came to 19 bases. The germline V gene has CDR1 SGHRS and CDR2 YFSETQ. The CDR3 has 15 amino acids. CDR3 coding DNA: TGCGCCAGCAGTTATAGTACCCCCCACCTGAATGAGCAGTTCTTC. It specifies CASSYSTPHLNEQFF.

This clone has just one count. The chain combines TRBV21-1 with TRBJ1-2. TRBV21-1 is an annotated pseudogene. The CDR3 totals 18 residues. CDR3 protein: CASSKGGLFPNLPYGYTF. The CDR3 DNA follows: TGTGCCAGCAGCAAAGGAGGTCTATTTCCTAACCTACCCTATGGCTACACCTTC.

The chain combines TRBV7-2 with TRBJ1-5; no clear D gene. The germline V and J ends were trimmed by 1 base and 5 bases, with 12 bases remaining between them. From germline, CDR1 is SGHTA and CDR2 FQGNSA. The CDR3 runs 15 residues. For the CDR3, the DNA is TGTGCCAGCAGCTTAGTTGAGGGTTTGGATCAGCCCCAGCATTTT. Translation gives CASSLVEGLDQPQHF.

This clone was counted between two and nine times. The genes are TRBV24-1 and TRBJ2-2; D remains unclear. The V end was cut by 9 bases, the J end by 2 bases, with 9 bases between. This CDR3 region has 13 residues. The V gene's germline CDR1 is KGHDR and CDR2 SFDVKD. The CDR3: CATFTRNTGELFF. In DNA, the CDR3 is TGTGCCACCTTCACACGTAACACCGGGGAGCTGTTTTTT.

The chain carries TRBV2 and TRBJ1-2; 7 nucleotides line up with TRBD1. Germline CDR1 reads SNHLY; CDR2 reads FYNNEI. There are 15 residues in the CDR3. Trimming cost V 7 bases and J 3 bases; bases outside gene matches: 11. CDR3 loop: CASNRDREIYYGYTF. In DNA, the CDR3 is TGTGCCAGCAACCGGGACAGAGAGATTTACTATGGCTACACCTTC.

V is TRBV10-3 and J is TRBJ2-3; 7 nucleotides line up with TRBD1. The CDR3 has 14 amino acids. V lost 3 bases and J lost 5; bases outside the gene matches: 5. CDR1 and CDR2 from the germline V gene are ENHRY and SYGVKD. The CDR3 loop reads CAISDRGGEDTQYF. The CDR3 DNA reads TGTGCCATCAGTGATCGAGGGGGCGAAGATACGCAGTATTTT.

The chain couples TRBV2 to TRBJ2-1; 7 bases line up with TRBD2. The V segment lost 8 bases and the J segment 3 bases; nucleotides outside the gene matches: 4. Germline V lookup: CDR1 SNHLY, CDR2 FYNNEI. The CDR3 totals 13 residues. Here the CDR3 DNA reads TGTGCCAGCCTAGCGGACAACTACAATGAGCAGTTCTTC. Its protein product is CASLADNYNEQFF.

This clone turned up a few times. The chain has TRBV7-3 and TRBJ1-1; no clear D. This CDR3 region has 13 residues. V lost 3 bases, J lost 4 bases, and 9 bases lay in between. Germline V gives CDR1 SGHTA, CDR2 FQGTGA. Written as DNA, the CDR3 is TGTGCCAGCAGCTTCGACATGACCACTGAAGCTTTCTTT. Encoded protein: CASSFDMTTEAFF.

The chain joins TRBV29-1 to TRBJ2-6; D not resolved. Germline V gene sequence: CDR1 SQVTM, CDR2 ANQGSEA. V was clipped by 3 bases and J by 3 bases, with 6 bases between them. The CDR3 sequence is 13 residues long. The DNA for the CDR3 is TGCAGCGTTGAGGAGAATGGGGCCAACGTCCTGACTTTC. It encodes CSVEENGANVLTF.

The chain employs TRBV19 and TRBJ1-5; D is perhaps TRBD1 (5 bases). The ends were cut back, 3 bases at V and 0 bases at J, with 9 bases in the middle. Germline V CDR1 and CDR2: LNHDA, SQIVND (reference sequence). The length of the CDR3 is 15 residues. For the CDR3, the DNA is TGTGCCAGTAGTATGACAGAGTATAGCAATCAGCCCCAGCATTTT. It codes for CASSMTEYSNQPQHF.

The V gene is TRBV2, the J gene TRBJ1-6; 9 bases are shared with TRBD1. The CDR3 is 16 amino acids. Germline loops: CDR1 SNHLY, CDR2 FYNNEI. V shed 7 bases, J shed 1 base, and the junction held 5 bases outside the gene matches. The CDR3 loop reads CASNGQGSSYNSPLHF. CDR3 nucleotide sequence: TGTGCCAGCAATGGACAGGGGTCGTCCTATAATTCACCCCTCCACTTT.